The present entry profiles one TCR beta chain with its context. This sample stems from a study of T-cell reconstitution after alpha-beta-depleted transplantation in children. Unique molecular identifiers were used to barcode this TCRbeta library. One entry per CDR3 protein, called by TCRdb with MiXCR from the PCR reads. The top ten hold roughly 40% of the sample, which has 300,000 to 400,000 distinct CDR3 sequences, 15% to 20% seen once. Germline V gives CDR1 MDHEN, CDR2 SYDVKM. Trimming shortened V by 6 bases and J by 3 bases, and 15 bases separated the two germline ends. The CDR3 extends over 14 amino acids.

The V gene is TRBV28, the J gene TRBJ2-7, with a possible D match to TRBD2 (5 bases). Here the sequenced sample was PBMCs, mostly from graft donor cells, taken 360 days after TCRalphabeta/CD19-depleted stem cell transplant. The sequence came from a male patient aged 2 to 9 who had a stem cell transplant for acute lymphoblastic leukemia, so the T cells may come from the graft donor. CDR3 sequence: CASSPLARGYEQYF. In DNA, the CDR3 is TGTGCCAGCAGCCCTCTAGCAAGAGGCTACGAGCAGTACTTC. The whole variable domain, remainder taken from reference TRBV28 and TRBJ2-7, is DVKVTQSSRYLVKRTGEKVFLECVQDMDHENMFWYRQDPGLGLRLIYFSYDVKMKEKGDIPEGYSVSREKKERFSLILESASTNQTSMYLCASSPLARGYEQYFGPGTRLTVT.